The 14 T cell receptor beta chains in this list originate from one sample, sequenced in a study of cytomegalovirus exposure and HLA in healthy donors. Sequencing used immunoSEQ multiplex PCR; TCRdb keeps in-frame clones, though not all of them. The data show 50,000 to 65,000 clones, approximately 95% seen once. Specimen: PBMCs. The receptors were sampled from a woman younger than 35 in good health and CMV-seropositive.

For the CDR3, the DNA is TGTGCCAGTAGTGTCACAGGGGGCGTTGGAGGCTACACCTTC. This encodes CASSVTGGVGGYTF. V gene TRBV19 combines with J gene TRBJ1-2; 9 positions match TRBD1. Germline V CDR1 and CDR2: LNHDA, SQIVND (reference sequence). Trimming took 5 bases from V and 8 from J; bases not matched to a gene: 9. CDR3 length: 14 residues.

The genes are TRBV14 and TRBJ1-5, with 8 bases matching TRBD1. V gave up 9 bases and J gave up 6 bases; unmatched junction bases: 25. The CDR3 totals 19 residues. Per the germline V gene, CDR1 is SGHDN and CDR2 is FVKESK. The CDR3: CARSGGQGVKILGSQPQHF. In nucleotides, the CDR3 is TGTGCCAGATCGGGAGGACAGGGAGTTAAAATCCTCGGATCTCAGCCCCAGCATTTT.

This chain links TRBV4-3 with TRBJ1-6; 7 positions match TRBD1. The CDR3 runs 15 residues. V gave up 6 bases and J gave up 8 bases; unmatched junction bases: 10. Germline CDR1 and CDR2: LGHNA and YSLEER. CDR3 DNA: TGCGCCAGCAGACTAAACAGGGGTAGAGATTCACCCCTCCACTTT. Its translation is CASRLNRGRDSPLHF.

This chain connects TRBV6-1 to TRBJ2-7; 8 bases agree with TRBD1. Trimming took 7 bases from V and 3 from J; bases not matched to a gene: 5. This CDR3 comprises 13 residues. Per germline, CDR1 MNHNS and CDR2 SASEGT. The chain's CDR3 is CASTATGDYEQYF. Here the CDR3 DNA reads TGTGCCAGCACTGCGACAGGGGACTACGAGCAGTACTTC.

This clone was counted a single time. The genes are TRBV29-1 and TRBJ1-1; D may be TRBD1 (6 bases). CDR1 and CDR2 (germline): SQVTM, ANQGSEA. CDR3 size: 12 residues. Trimming removed 5 bases at V and 7 bases at J, with 14 bases between. The CDR3 DNA reads TGCAGCGTTCGTACAGGGTACGGTGAAGCTTTCTTT. It yields the protein CSVRTGYGEAFF. The full variable domain, its missing parts supplied by reference TRBV29-1 and TRBJ1-1, is SAVISQKPSRDICQRGTSLTIQCQVDSQVTMMFWYRQQPGQSLTLIATANQGSEATYESGFVIDKFPISRPNLTFSTLTVSNMSPEDSSIYLCSVRTGYGEAFFGQGTRLTVV.

This chain links TRBV28 with TRBJ1-2, with 8 bases that match TRBD1. CDR1 MDHEN and CDR2 SYDVKM come from the germline V gene. Trimming removed 4 bases from V and 6 bases from J; junction bases left unmatched: 7. The CDR3 has 14 residues. The CDR3 DNA is TGTGCCAGCAGTTCCGCGGACAGGGCTGATGGCTACACCTTC. Translation gives CASSSADRADGYTF.

This rearrangement joins TRBV5-4 to TRBJ2-1; 7 bases fit TRBD2. CDR1 and CDR2 from the germline V gene are SGHNT and YYREEE (reference sequence). V dropped 2 bases and J dropped 2; count of bases not matched to a gene: 4. CDR3 length: 15 residues. CDR3: CASSLAGRAYNEQFF. CDR3 DNA: TGTGCCAGCAGCTTAGCGGGGAGGGCCTACAATGAGCAGTTCTTC.

The chain couples TRBV5-8 to TRBJ1-1; weak D call: TRBD1 (5 bases). Germline loops: CDR1 SGHTS, CDR2 YDEGEE. The CDR3 spans 14 residues. Trimming left V 0 bases short and J 5 bases short, with 11 bases between. This chain's CDR3 is CASSLVRARTEAFF. Here the CDR3 DNA reads TGTGCCAGCAGCTTGGTCAGGGCCAGGACTGAAGCTTTCTTT.

The chain uses TRBV6-5 and TRBJ2-1; D perhaps matches TRBD2 (6 bases). This CDR3 spans 14 amino acids. CDR1 and CDR2 from the germline V gene are MNHEY and SVGAGI. V lost 2 bases, J lost 4 bases, and 9 bases lay in between. CDR3 amino acids: CASSYAGTYNEQFF. CDR3 bases: TGTGCCAGCAGTTACGCGGGAACTTACAATGAGCAGTTCTTC.

The rearrangement joins TRBV15 to TRBJ1-1; possible D gene TRBD1, 6 bases. CDR3 size: 16 residues. V was cut by 1 base and J by 1 base, with 13 bases left in between. Germline V gene lookup returns CDR1 LNHNV and CDR2 YYDKDF (reference sequence). The CDR3 DNA reads as TGTGCCACCAGCAGAGTGGGGGGGGCAGGGAACACTGAAGCTTTCTTT. It is translated as CATSRVGGAGNTEAFF.

The rearrangement links TRBV27 to TRBJ2-7; 11 bases fit TRBD1. The CDR3 contains 15 residues. Per germline, CDR1 MNHEY and CDR2 SMNVEV (reference sequence). V lost 3 bases to trimming and J lost 4 bases; unmatched junction nucleotides: 5. The CDR3 nucleotides are TGTGCCAGCAGTTTCCGGACAGGGGGCCTGTACGAGCAGTACTTC. Translated, it gives CASSFRTGGLYEQYF.

This chain joins TRBV29-1 and TRBJ2-2; 9 positions match TRBD1. The CDR3 runs 16 residues. Trimming removed 0 bases from V and 9 bases from J; junction bases left unmatched: 11. The germline V gene encodes CDR1 SQVTM and CDR2 ANQGSEA. The CDR3 protein is CSVEEWGTGSYRELFF. In DNA form, the CDR3 reads TGCAGCGTTGAAGAATGGGGGACAGGGAGCTATCGGGAGCTGTTTTTT.

The V call is TRBV20-1, the J call TRBJ2-3; D gene uncertain. The V end lost 2 bases, the J end lost 4 bases, and 4 bases lay between the germline ends. This CDR3 is built from 11 residues. Germline-derived CDR1 and CDR2 are DFQATT and SNEGSKA (reference sequence). The CDR3 is CSARPSDTQYF. CDR3 nucleotides: TGCAGTGCTAGACCGTCAGATACGCAGTATTTT.

CDR3 DNA sequence: TGTGCCAGCAGTGTTTCCGGGAGGGCCCACGGGGAGCTGTTTTTT. This encodes CASSVSGRAHGELFF. The chain is built from TRBV2 and TRBJ2-2, with 8 positions matching TRBD2. This CDR3 has 15 residues. Trimming cost V 4 bases and J 7 bases; bases outside gene matches: 8. Germline CDR1 is SNHLY and CDR2 is FYNNEI.